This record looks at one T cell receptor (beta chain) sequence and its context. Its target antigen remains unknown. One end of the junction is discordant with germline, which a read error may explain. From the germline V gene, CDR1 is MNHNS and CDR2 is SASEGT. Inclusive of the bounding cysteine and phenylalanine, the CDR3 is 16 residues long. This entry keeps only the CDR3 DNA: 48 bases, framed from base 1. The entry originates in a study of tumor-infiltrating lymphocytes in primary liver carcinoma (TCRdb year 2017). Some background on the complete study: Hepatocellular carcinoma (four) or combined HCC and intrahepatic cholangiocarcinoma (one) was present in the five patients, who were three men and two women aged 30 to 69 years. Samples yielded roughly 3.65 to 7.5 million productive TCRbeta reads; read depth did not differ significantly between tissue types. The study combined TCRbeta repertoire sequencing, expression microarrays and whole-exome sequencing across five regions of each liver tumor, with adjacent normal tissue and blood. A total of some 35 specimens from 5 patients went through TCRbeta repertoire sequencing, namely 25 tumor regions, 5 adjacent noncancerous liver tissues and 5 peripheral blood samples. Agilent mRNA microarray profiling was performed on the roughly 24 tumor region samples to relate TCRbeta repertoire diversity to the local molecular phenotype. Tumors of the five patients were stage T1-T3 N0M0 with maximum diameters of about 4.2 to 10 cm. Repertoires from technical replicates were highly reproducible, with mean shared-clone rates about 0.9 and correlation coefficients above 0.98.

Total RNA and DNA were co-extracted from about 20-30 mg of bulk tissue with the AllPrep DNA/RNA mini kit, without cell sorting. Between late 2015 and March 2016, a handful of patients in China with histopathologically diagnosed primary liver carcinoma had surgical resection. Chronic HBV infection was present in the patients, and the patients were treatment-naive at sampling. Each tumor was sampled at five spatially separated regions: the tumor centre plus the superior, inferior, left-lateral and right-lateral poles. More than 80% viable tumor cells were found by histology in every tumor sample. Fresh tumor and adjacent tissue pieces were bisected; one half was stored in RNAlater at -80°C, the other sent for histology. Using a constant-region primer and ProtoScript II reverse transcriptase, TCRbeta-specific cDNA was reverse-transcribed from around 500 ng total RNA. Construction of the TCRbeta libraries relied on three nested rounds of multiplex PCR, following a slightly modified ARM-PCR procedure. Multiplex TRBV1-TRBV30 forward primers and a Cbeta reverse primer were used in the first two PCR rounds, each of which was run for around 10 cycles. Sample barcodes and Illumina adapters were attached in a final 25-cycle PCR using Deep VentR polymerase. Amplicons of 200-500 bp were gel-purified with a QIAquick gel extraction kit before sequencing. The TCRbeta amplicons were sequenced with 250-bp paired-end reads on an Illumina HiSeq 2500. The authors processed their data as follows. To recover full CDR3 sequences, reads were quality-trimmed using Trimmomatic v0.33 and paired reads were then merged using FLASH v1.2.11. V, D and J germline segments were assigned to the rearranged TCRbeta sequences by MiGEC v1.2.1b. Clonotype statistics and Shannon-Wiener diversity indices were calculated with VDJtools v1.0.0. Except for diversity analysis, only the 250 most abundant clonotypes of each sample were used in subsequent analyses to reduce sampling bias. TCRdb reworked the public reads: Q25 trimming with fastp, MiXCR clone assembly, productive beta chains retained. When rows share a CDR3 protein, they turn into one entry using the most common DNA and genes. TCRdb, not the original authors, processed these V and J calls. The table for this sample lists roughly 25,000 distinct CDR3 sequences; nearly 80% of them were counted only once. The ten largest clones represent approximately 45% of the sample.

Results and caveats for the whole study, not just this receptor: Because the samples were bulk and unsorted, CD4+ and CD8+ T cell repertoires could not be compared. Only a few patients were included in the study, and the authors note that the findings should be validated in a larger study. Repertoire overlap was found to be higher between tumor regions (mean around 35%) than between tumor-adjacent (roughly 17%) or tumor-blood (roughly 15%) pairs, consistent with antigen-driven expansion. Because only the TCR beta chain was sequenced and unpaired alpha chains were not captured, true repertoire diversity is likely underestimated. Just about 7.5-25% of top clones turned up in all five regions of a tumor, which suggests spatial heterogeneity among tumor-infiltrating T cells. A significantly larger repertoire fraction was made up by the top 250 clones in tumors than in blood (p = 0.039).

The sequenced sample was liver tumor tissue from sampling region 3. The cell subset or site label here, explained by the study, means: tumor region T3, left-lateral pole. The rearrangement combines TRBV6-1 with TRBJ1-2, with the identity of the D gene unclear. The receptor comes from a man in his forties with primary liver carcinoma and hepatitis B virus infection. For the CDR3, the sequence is CASSEGVGRPDYGYIF. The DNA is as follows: TGTGCCAGCAGTGAAGGTGTCGGCAGACCCGACTATGGTTACATCTTC.